These 12 T cell receptor beta chains originate from one sample sequenced in a study of T cell responses to AZD1222 COVID-19 vaccine. Clones were read by immunoSEQ multiplex PCR, and TCRdb kept only the in-frame ones, dropping some. The table includes approximately 70,000 clones, around three quarters detected once. The source was peripheral blood, collected 28 days after the second AZD1222 dose. These receptors were obtained from an adult who received the AZD1222 COVID-19 vaccine.

V is TRBV6-5 and J is TRBJ2-3, with 8 bases matching TRBD2. Losses at the gene ends were 5 bases for V and 1 base for J; bases not matched to a gene: 5. Germline CDR1 reads MNHEY; CDR2 reads SVGAGI. This CDR3 is 15 amino acids long. CDR3 protein: CASSKMRGGTDTQYF. The CDR3, as DNA: TGTGCCAGCAGTAAGATGCGGGGGGGCACAGATACGCAGTATTTT.

The chain has TRBV28 and TRBJ2-7; D uncertain. Germline V CDR1 and CDR2: MDHEN, SYDVKM. The CDR3 runs 15 residues. The V end was cut by 6 bases, the J end by 3 bases, with 18 bases between. The CDR3 DNA is TGTGCCAGCAGCTCCTCCTACACCATCCTCTACGAGCAGTACTTC. This translates into CASSSSYTILYEQYF.

CDR3 amino acids: CASSTGLAGERFYEQYF. The CDR3 DNA reads as TGTGCCAGCAGCACGGGACTAGCGGGAGAACGGTTCTACGAGCAGTACTTC. The rearrangement uses TRBV7-9 and TRBJ2-7, with 14 bases identical to TRBD2. The germline CDR1 and CDR2 sequences are SEHNR and FQNEAQ (reference sequence). The CDR3 contains 17 residues. Germline trimming cut 5 bases from V and 3 bases from J; bases unmatched to any gene: 9.

This chain uses TRBV7-6 with TRBJ2-5; maybe TRBD2 (5 bases). The CDR3 is 11 residues long. Trimming left V 4 bases short and J 10 bases short, with 10 bases between. The germline V gene has CDR1 SGHVS and CDR2 FNYEAQ. The CDR3 region is CASSSDSLQYF. The DNA for the CDR3 is TGTGCCAGCAGCTCGGACTCTCTCCAGTACTTC.

V usage is TRBV19 and J usage is TRBJ2-6; the D gene is possibly TRBD1 (6 bases). Germline V gene sequence: CDR1 LNHDA, CDR2 SQIVND (reference sequence). V was clipped by 6 bases and J by 2 bases, with 17 bases between them. The length of the CDR3 is 17 residues. The CDR3 DNA sequence: TGTGCCAGTAGCAGAGAAAAGGGGGTTCCTGGGGCCAACGTCCTGACTTTC. It translates to CASSREKGVPGANVLTF.

This chain links TRBV29-1 with TRBJ1-1; TRBD1 matches at 9 bases. J was trimmed by 3 bases and V by 6 bases; bases with no gene match: 8. Germline-derived CDR1 and CDR2 are SQVTM and ANQGSEA. CDR3 length: 14 amino acids. The CDR3 loop reads CSVRRTGAYTEAFF. The CDR3 nucleotides read TGCAGCGTCCGAAGGACAGGGGCGTACACTGAAGCTTTCTTT.

V gene TRBV4-1 combines with J gene TRBJ2-1, with D tentatively TRBD2 (7 bases). Trimming left V 0 bases short and J 4 bases short, with 13 bases between. CDR1 is MGHRA and CDR2 is YSYEKL in the germline V gene. The CDR3 totals 16 residues. The DNA for the CDR3 is TGCGCCAGCAGCCAAGATACCGGGGGGCCTTACAATGAGCAGTTCTTC. Its translation: CASSQDTGGPYNEQFF.

As concerns this clone: One junction end disagrees with the germline gene, perhaps due to a read error. The J gene is TRBJ2-1, the V gene TRBV6-2 or TRBV6-3; D gene ambiguous. The V gene's germline CDR1 is MNHEY and CDR2 SVGEGT. There are 13 residues in the CDR3. CDR3 nucleotides: TGTGCCAGCAGTTACACCTCCCGAGACGGCTGTCTCTTC. This translates into CASSYTSRDGCLF.

This chain uses TRBV5-1 with TRBJ2-1; D is ambiguous. The CDR3 is 15 residues long. In germline, CDR1 is SGHRS, CDR2 YFSETQ. V lost 0 bases and J 1 base, leaving 8 bases between the germline ends. The chain's CDR3 is CASSLGGSSYNEQFF. The CDR3 DNA follows: TGCGCCAGCAGCTTGGGCGGTAGTTCCTACAATGAGCAGTTCTTC.

V gene TRBV6-5 combines with J gene TRBJ1-5; a weak D match, TRBD1 (5 bases). V gave up 0 bases and J gave up 6 bases, with 9 bases separating them. The V gene's germline CDR1 is MNHEY and CDR2 SVGAGI. CDR3 length: 14 residues. The CDR3 DNA is TGTGCCAGCAGTTACTCGATAGGGACTCAGCCCCAGCATTTT. This sequence encodes CASSYSIGTQPQHF.

This chain uses TRBV27 with TRBJ2-1; 8 bases fit TRBD2. Germline CDR1 reads MNHEY; CDR2 reads SMNVEV (reference sequence). The CDR3 spans 19 residues. Germline trimming cut 1 base from V and 0 bases from J; bases unmatched to any gene: 11. The CDR3 sequence is CASSLWVGGGLPSYNEQFF. CDR3 nucleotide sequence: TGTGCCAGCAGTTTATGGGTCGGCGGGGGGCTCCCCTCCTACAATGAGCAGTTCTTC.

J is TRBJ2-3 and V is TRBV9; the D is unclear. Germline CDR1 SGDLS, CDR2 YYNGEE. V was trimmed by 4 bases and J by 2 bases, leaving 17 bases between them. The length of the CDR3 is 16 residues. The CDR3, as DNA: TGTGCCAGCAGCCCGTCAGGTCGGCAAGACACAGATACGCAGTATTTT. Translated, it gives CASSPSGRQDTDTQYF.